These T cell receptor beta chains were read from a single sample in a study of T and B cells in COVID-19 patients. TCRdb re-called the multiplex PCR reads through MiXCR, storing one row per CDR3 protein. The sample has approximately 20,000 distinct CDR3 sequences; 25% to 35% are singletons. What was sequenced was blood. These receptors all stem from a human donor who had recovered from COVID-19. Both conserved end residues are part of each CDR3. D genes are given only for firm matches. Some rows mark clone size as missing; the rest say once, few, many or name a class of expanded clone.

TRBV6-5	-	TRBD1	TRBJ2-2	TGTGCCAGCAGTTACTTGCTGGGACAGTCGAACACCGGGGAGCTGTTTTTT	CASSYLLGQSNTGELFF
TRBV11-2	few	-	TRBJ2-7	TGTGCCAGCAGTTCCCAATACTACGAGCAGTACTTC	CASSSQYYEQYF
TRBV18	few	-	TRBJ1-1	TGTGCCAGCTCACCACCTACAGGGCGAGAAGCTTTCTTT	CASSPPTGREAFF
TRBV19	few	-	TRBJ1-5	TGTGCCAGTCAGGACCTTTCTTTGTATAGCAATCAGCCCCAGCATTTT	CASQDLSLYSNQPQHF
TRBV12-3/TRBV12-4	-	TRBD2	TRBJ2-5	TGTGCCAGCAGTCTTAGCGGGTTCCAAGAGACCCAGTACTTC	CASSLSGFQETQYF
TRBV5-1	-	-	TRBJ2-7	TGCGCCAGCAGCTTGGCCCAAGCAGTGAGCTACGAGCAGTACTTC	CASSLAQAVSYEQYF
TRBV10-3	-	TRBD2	TRBJ2-2	TGTGCCTCGACGGGAGGGGACACCGGGGAGCTGTTTTTT	CASTGGDTGELFF
TRBV15	few	TRBD1	TRBJ1-4	TGTGCCACCAGCAGAGAAGGGACAGGTATTGAAAAACTGTTTTTT	CATSREGTGIEKLFF
TRBV11-2	-	TRBD2	TRBJ2-7	TGTGCCAGCAGCCCGGCACTAGCGGGAGTATACGAGCAGTACTTC	CASSPALAGVYEQYF
TRBV18	many	-	TRBJ2-2	TGTGCCAGCTCCGCAGTCGGGGTTTCGAACACCGGGGAGCTGTTTTTT	CASSAVGVSNTGELFF
TRBV20-1	-	-	TRBJ2-5	TGCAGTGCTAGAGGACAGCAAGAGACCCAGTACTTC	CSARGQQETQYF
TRBV19	-	TRBD2	TRBJ2-5	TGTGCCAGTAGTTTCGGGTCGGGAGGGGTGGAGACCCAGTACTTC	CASSFGSGGVETQYF
TRBV6-1	-	TRBD1	TRBJ2-4	TGTGCCAGCAGTGACAGGGGGCGCCGGGCCAAAAACATTCAGTACTTC	CASSDRGRRAKNIQYF
TRBV6-5	-	-	TRBJ1-5	TGTGCCAGCAGGTGGGATGAGGGCCAGCCCCAGCATTTT	CASRWDEGQPQHF
TRBV19	medium-sized	-	TRBJ2-1	TGTGCCAGTAGTATAGAGGGTGAGCAGTTCTTC	CASSIEGEQFF
TRBV6-1	-	TRBD1	TRBJ1-2	TGTGCCAGCAGTGAAGCTCTCTCGGACAGGGTCCCGTATGGCTACACCTTC	CASSEALSDRVPYGYTF
TRBV30	few	-	TRBJ2-7	TGTGCCTGGGGCGGGGGCACCTTTGCCTACGAGCAGTACTTC	CAWGGGTFAYEQYF